One TCR beta chain is described in this entry. Its antigen is currently unknown. This sample stems from a study of graft-versus-host responses after intestinal transplantation. Study at large: Those transplanted obtained multivisceral, liver-intestinal, or isolated intestinal grafts. Following induction with anti-thymocyte globulin, all recipients were given tacrolimus and steroids for two to four years.

This table comes from immunoSEQ multiplex PCR, and its TCRdb copy is limited to in-frame clones, with some not included. The sample records around 78,000 clones, around 86% being singletons. CDR1 is LNHDA, CDR2 SQIVND, per germline (reference sequence). Trimming removed 8 bases from V and 3 bases from J, with 14 bases in between. The CDR3 covers 14 residues. Overall study results and limits: Peak levels of circulating GvH clones tracked with early post-transplant HvG declines. Present in recipient marrow, GvH clones included some that appeared first in ileum or blood.

The specimen comprised unstimulated CD8+ T cells sorted from spleen or lymph node cells, sampled before transplant. The chain employs TRBV19 and TRBJ2-1, with a possible D match to TRBD2 (7 bases). This TCR was sampled from a human donor who was the organ donor for an intestinal transplant. Here the CDR3 DNA reads TGTGCCAGTCTCCAGGGAGGGGGCTACAATGAGCAGTTCTTC. This gives the protein CASLQGGGYNEQFF.